One T cell receptor (beta chain) is described in this entry. It lacks a known antigen. No clone much larger than this one lies a single base away; base qualities are absent. In total, approximately 700 healthy bone marrow donors made up the cohort. All cohort members were sampled while nominally healthy, although unrecorded immune exposures were likely present. The donor was CMV seronegative and was included in the group of a few hundred seronegative cohort members. A peripheral blood sample was provided by each donor, and peripheral blood mononuclear cells were used for TCR beta sequencing. Genomic DNA was extracted from the blood cell samples with the Qiagen DNeasy Blood Extraction Kit. CDR1 and CDR2 are read off the germline V gene as SGDLS and YYNGEE. From its cysteine to its phenylalanine, the CDR3 spans 15 amino acids. The DNA shown is the 45-base CDR3, in frame from base 1. The junction carries 12 bases between V and J, which are trimmed by 0 bases and 4 bases respectively.

The sample comes from a study of cytomegalovirus exposure and HLA in healthy donors (dated by TCRdb to 2016 to 2017). For the study in its entirety: An earlier analysis of several hundred of the donors reported approximately 300 Gb of sequence data and more than 90 million unique TCR beta sequences from about 180 million T cells. Because of strong linkage in the cohort, roughly 5 DR-DQ haplotypes were treated as single units for association and clustering. The aim of the study was to test whether cataloging public T cell receptors could identify signatures of past pathogen exposure. Every discovery cohort repertoire had been produced on one sequencing platform. A later genetic analysis took genome-wide SNP genotypes for about 60% of the roughly 670 donors and used that subset as a discovery cohort. The study profiled the T cell repertoires of hundreds of subjects by immunosequencing and related them to cytomegalovirus serostatus. In a later analysis, previously published TCR beta repertoires from several hundred donors were re-analyzed and high-resolution HLA genotyping was added so that TCR occurrence patterns could be studied. Across 300 to 400 genotyped donors of the cohort, an average of 235,054 unique TCR beta nucleotide sequences per donor were sequenced, and approximately 17% of those sequences were non-productive. An early release covering 500 to 750 HLA-typed donors comprised about 300 gigabases of sequencing data and approximately 80 million unique TCR sequences. HLA typing covered class I and class II loci at four-digit resolution. Donor age, sex, ethnicity and CMV serostatus were collected together with the repertoire data. Typing coverage varied by locus: roughly 629-640 donors for A, B, C, DRB1 and DQB1; approximately 500 for DQA1; over 600 for DPA1; more than 450 for DPB1. The genetic ancestry cluster associated with self-reported Caucasian donors included over 65% of the roughly 390 genotyped donors. Along with the roughly 670-subject first cohort, a separate validation cohort of over 90 different subjects was used. To decide whether each TCR beta V gene segment behaved as functional or pseudogenic, an earlier analysis of approximately 590 of the donors relied on high-throughput TCR beta sequencing. High-throughput TCR immunosequencing, statistical association of individual TCRs with disease status, and machine learning were combined to predict cytomegalovirus infection status. In the later analysis, no new phenotypic data were used to find candidate immune exposures; instead, reliance was placed on TCR beta sequences and their occurrence across donors. General study outcomes and caveats: Roughly 17 rarely observed V segments, including chromosome 9 orphons, were excluded from the earlier analysis of a few hundred of the donors because counts were too low. In a later genetic analysis, fewer N-insertions in productive TCRs were reported among donors in an Asian-associated ancestry cluster than the roughly 700-donor mean. Several of the top co-occurrence clusters appeared to be linked to parvovirus B19, influenza, CMV and Epstein-Barr virus, according to a later analysis. In the study, 150 to 200 TCR beta chains were listed as associated with cytomegalovirus. The classifier was reported to diagnose cytomegalovirus status with high specificity and sensitivity in both the original and validation cohorts. In a later analysis, around 17,000 TCR beta sequences were associated with specific HLA alleles at a false discovery rate of 0.05. Across donors, most TCR sequences were observed very rarely, whereas some public TCRs were present in many individuals. Broadly in line with IMGT annotations, most TCR beta V segments showed up in productive rearrangements about 87% or about 30% of the time in an earlier analysis of about 500 of the donors. The presence/absence analyses assumed that sequencing depth was roughly uniform across donors, and that assumption may not be true. Some IMGT-functional V segments, including TRBV6-2 and TRBV6-3, could not be told apart with the 87-base-pair reads, so those segments were excluded. Three of the identified cytomegalovirus-associated TCR beta chains were confirmed in vitro to be specific for cytomegalovirus antigens. Because some donors lacked HLA typing at each locus, the association tests relied only on the typed subset. V-gene and J-gene trimming of TCR beta chains was associated with a missense DCLRE1C variant in a later genetic analysis, and the association was replicated in an independent cohort. In this cohort, only TCR beta chains were sequenced, and detectable features were limited by the absence of alpha or paired-chain data. When HLA alleles, especially DR and DQ, strongly co-occurred, attributing TCR associations to individual alleles was difficult. The sequencing pipeline was judged likely to have produced a cluster of highly shared sequence variants as a technical artifact. In a later analysis, the rate of TCR association differed among HLA loci, with DRB1 alleles having the most associated TCRs and HLA-C alleles having the fewest. A further reported finding was that TCR beta sequences accurately predicted the HLA-A and HLA-B alleles for most subjects in the first cohort. Linkage disequilibrium might explain the correlated functional status among segregating V segments, but an unknown experimental factor could not be excluded. In a later analysis, most CMV-associated TCR beta chains were found to appear HLA-restricted, with HLA associations seemingly driven largely by CMV exposure. Compared with equally common non-associated chains, HLA-associated TCR beta chains in a later analysis were more clonally expanded and had lower generation probabilities. It was suggested by the authors that the approach could potentially be generalized to other disease states and immunological phenotypes. For the cohort, immune exposure information was limited to CMV serostatus.

Preparation of the library involved the immunoSEQ multiplex PCR assay. A mixture of 60 forward primers for TCR Vbeta segments and 13 reverse primers for TCR Jbeta segments was used in the multiplex PCR. The CDR3 region of rearranged TCR beta genes was amplified from genomic DNA by a multiplex PCR assay. On the Illumina HiSeq System, the amplified TCR beta libraries were sequenced as 87-base-pair reads. From the authors' description of their analysis: A later analysis tallied about 77 million unique TCR beta chains across the 610 or so repertoires, and about 10 million of those chains were shared by two or more donors. A nearest-neighbor algorithm error-corrected the raw reads and collapsed the reads into unique sequences, merging closely related sequences to remove PCR and sequencing errors. To assign V, D and J gene segments, CDR3 sequences were aligned to IMGT reference sequences. For a sequence to be retained, a match of at least six nucleotides to both a V gene segment and a J gene segment was required. A rearrangement was called productive if the CDR3 had no stop codons and remained in frame with V and J, and every other rearrangement was called non-productive. Following IMGT convention, CDR3 was defined as the stretch from the second conserved V-encoded cysteine to the conserved J-encoded phenylalanine. In an earlier analysis of roughly 610 of the donors, sequences lacking an unambiguous match to a single V gene segment were excluded. In an earlier analysis of approximately 590 of the donors, V segments were called functional above 56.7% productive rearrangements and were called segregating when the between-donor standard deviation exceeded 5%. To diagnose cytomegalovirus status from the catalog of TCR beta chain sequences, a statistical classification framework was built. In a later analysis, V and J genes were assigned by comparing TCR nucleotide sequences against IMGT/GENE-DB human TR gene sequences. The TCRdist pipeline was used in a later analysis to assign CDR3 sequences and most-parsimonious VDJ recombination scenarios. In a later analysis, each TCR beta chain was defined by its CDR3 amino acid sequence together with its V-gene family, and reads without a unique V-gene family were excluded. A later analysis removed several hundred highly shared, low-generation-probability nucleotide sequences to deal with suspected cross-contamination and a sequencing artifact. In a later analysis, a clonal expansion index was calculated for each public chain from normalized within-repertoire ranks of inferred template counts. In a later analysis, generation probabilities were computed using a VDJ recombination model fitted to out-of-frame rearrangements, and the results were checked against IGoR. A later analysis scored TCR-TCR, TCR-HLA and TCR-CMV co-occurrence with hypergeometric tests, applying a repertoire-size bias correction to TCR pairs. In a later analysis, false discovery rates were estimated by permuting HLA or CMV assignments 20 times. In a later analysis, co-occurring TCRs were grouped with DBSCAN, and TCRdist sequence similarity was added when clustering was performed within HLA-allele-positive subsets. For co-occurrence clustering, repertoires with fewer than 30,000 or more than 120,000 public chains were excluded, along with roughly 5 repertoires with anomalous nucleotide sharing. What TCRdb holds here is the immuneACCESS table cut down to in-frame rearrangements. Part of the clones is not present; checked against another copy, under half of the missing clones reflect an unresolved V gene, and the others are unexplained. The D gene and trimming were derived from the DNA, and the V and J assignments and clone size from that table. In this sample the table shows under 150,000 clones, around two thirds of which occur a single time. Less than 2.5% of the sample goes to the ten largest clones.

The chain is made from TRBV9 and TRBJ2-3; the D gene is possibly TRBD1, with 6 bases matching. Source material: PBMCs. The receptor was isolated from a woman aged 40 to 55 in good health and CMV-seronegative. The CDR3 corresponds to CASSVEGVGADTQYF. In nucleotide form, the sequence is TGTGCCAGCAGCGTAGAGGGGGTGGGGGCAGATACGCAGTATTTT.